This T cell receptor (beta chain) was observed in a study of identical twins. Ten or more counts support this clonotype. A single record per CDR3 protein comes from TCRdb applying MiXCR to the 5' RACE reads. Of 130,000 to 150,000 distinct CDR3 sequences listed, approximately 3.5% are singletons. This CDR3 comprises 14 residues. The germline gives CDR1 SNHLY, CDR2 FYNNEI. J lost 4 bases, V lost 6 bases, and 4 bases had no gene match. The source of this sequence is a man younger than 35 in good health. What was sequenced was memory T cells sorted from blood. The chain couples TRBV2 to TRBJ2-1; 9 bases align to TRBD2. The CDR3 DNA follows: TGTGCCAGCAGCGCTAGCGGGGCTTACAATGAGCAGTTCTTC. It codes for CASSASGAYNEQFF.